A single sample is the source of the 19 T cell receptor beta chains below, sequenced in a study of PD-1 blockade in classical Hodgkin lymphoma. Described time point: cycle 4 day 1 (C4D1), after about 6 weeks of nivolumab. Relapses following autologous stem cell transplantation were seen in all patients, with brentuximab vedotin exposure varying. Thawed PBMCs yielded CD4+ T cells through magnetic negative selection. Libraries were prepared by immunoSEQ multiplex PCR; TCRdb keeps only in-frame clonotypes and omits some of them. The repertoire holds fewer than 35,000 clones, with roughly 86% as singletons. This sample comprised CD4+ T cells from blood, obtained before the fourth cycle of nivolumab. The source of these receptors is a human donor with classical Hodgkin lymphoma.

J is TRBJ1-3 and V is TRBV6-1; D remains unclear. The CDR3 length is 15 residues. Germline V gene sequence: CDR1 MNHNS, CDR2 SASEGT. V was trimmed by 1 base and J by 6 bases, leaving 13 bases between them. The CDR3 here is CASSEVRDWANTIYF. The CDR3 DNA reads TGTGCCAGCAGTGAAGTAAGGGATTGGGCAAACACCATATATTTT.

A few counts support this clone. V usage is TRBV18 and J usage is TRBJ1-4; D gene ambiguous. V shed 2 bases and J shed 8 bases, with 6 bases lying between them. The CDR3 is made up of 12 amino acids. Germline V gene sequence: CDR1 KGHSH, CDR2 LQKENI. The CDR3 here is CASSPDREKLFF. CDR3 sequence (DNA): TGTGCCAGCTCACCAGATCGGGAAAAACTGTTTTTT.

This sequence joins TRBV2 and TRBJ1-4; unclear D gene. The CDR3 loop spans 14 amino acids. Germline loops: CDR1 SNHLY, CDR2 FYNNEI. Deletions cut 3 bases from V and 7 bases from J, with 12 bases between. CDR3: CASSDLGLAEKLFF. CDR3 DNA sequence: TGTGCCAGCAGTGACCTGGGCTTGGCTGAAAAACTGTTTTTT.

The V call is TRBV5-4, the J call TRBJ1-6; weak D call: TRBD1 (6 bases). Germline CDR1 reads SGHNT; CDR2 reads YYREEE (reference sequence). The CDR3 length is 16 residues. V gave up 5 bases and J gave up 0 bases, with 12 bases separating them. CDR3 bases: TGTGCCAGCAGAAGGGGGGGAAGCTCCTATAATTCACCCCTCCACTTT. This sequence encodes CASRRGGSSYNSPLHF.

V gene TRBV5-1 combines with J gene TRBJ2-5, with 7 bases aligning to TRBD1. The germline V gene encodes CDR1 SGHRS and CDR2 YFSETQ. This CDR3 contains 16 residues. V was pared by 0 bases and J by 4 bases, with 9 bases of the junction left unmatched. This CDR3 is CASSLAVVTGSETQYF. In DNA, the CDR3 is TGCGCCAGCAGCTTGGCGGTTGTGACAGGGTCAGAGACCCAGTACTTC.

This clone appeared a single time. The V and J genes are TRBV6-1 and TRBJ2-4; D possibly corresponds to TRBD2 (7 bases). Per the germline V gene, CDR1 is MNHNS and CDR2 is SASEGT. The CDR3 length is 15 residues. Trimming removed 5 bases from V and 5 bases from J, with 16 bases in between. CDR3 sequence (DNA): TGTGCCAGCAGTCGAGGGGGAGGGGGAGAAAACATTCAGTACTTC. It codes for CASSRGGGGENIQYF.

This clone occurred once. This chain joins TRBV7-2 and TRBJ2-7; D not certain. The V gene's germline CDR1 is SGHTA and CDR2 FQGNSA. V was clipped by 5 bases and J by 4 bases, with 6 bases between them. CDR3 length: 11 amino acids. The CDR3 region has the DNA TGTGCCAGCAGCCAACGTTACGAGCAGTACTTC. This gives the protein CASSQRYEQYF.

The rearrangement links TRBV7-9 to TRBJ2-3; TRBD1 aligns across 8 bases. The length of the CDR3 is 14 residues. Germline CDR1 and CDR2: SEHNR and FQNEAQ (reference sequence). V dropped 3 bases and J dropped 1; count of bases not matched to a gene: 0. The CDR3 loop reads CASSLGQGTDTQYF. CDR3 nucleotides: TGTGCCAGCAGCTTGGGACAGGGCACAGATACGCAGTATTTT.

The V gene is TRBV6-4, the J gene TRBJ2-7; 15 bases are a match to TRBD2. This CDR3 has 17 amino acids. In germline, CDR1 is MRHNA, CDR2 SNTAGT. Germline trimming cut 8 bases from V and 0 bases from J; bases unmatched to any gene: 8. CDR3 bases: TGTGCCAGCCGGGGGACTAGCGGGGGGCGAAGCTCCTACGAGCAGTACTTC. Translation gives CASRGTSGGRSSYEQYF.

This chain connects TRBV2 to TRBJ2-7, with D uncertain. Germline V CDR1 and CDR2: SNHLY, FYNNEI. The V gene lost 7 bases and the J gene lost 5 bases, with 12 bases spanning the gap. CDR3 length: 12 amino acids. The CDR3 coding sequence is TGTGCCAGCAAGGTTAGTTGGCACGAGCAGTACTTC. Translating it yields CASKVSWHEQYF.

The chain has TRBV5-5 and TRBJ2-7, with no clear D. Germline V gives CDR1 SGHKS, CDR2 YYEKEE (reference sequence). This CDR3 contains 13 residues. The V end was cut by 4 bases, the J end by 2 bases, with 10 bases between. Here the CDR3 DNA reads TGTGCCAGCAGCAAGAACAGCCCCTACGAGCAGTACTTC. Translating gives CASSKNSPYEQYF.

This chain joins TRBV5-1 and TRBJ2-2; 10 bases fit TRBD1. After removal of 4 bases from V and 3 bases from J, the junction contained 6 bases not matched to a gene. Germline lookup yields CDR1 SGHRS and CDR2 YFSETQ. The CDR3 has 16 residues. This CDR3 is CASSPDRGRHTGELFF. The CDR3 region has the DNA TGCGCCAGCAGCCCTGACAGGGGGCGGCACACCGGGGAGCTGTTTTTT.

The chain couples TRBV15 to TRBJ2-1; 7 nucleotides agree with TRBD1. This CDR3 is built from 14 residues. V lost 5 bases to trimming and J lost 7 bases; unmatched junction nucleotides: 8. The germline V gene has CDR1 LNHNV and CDR2 YYDKDF (reference sequence). The CDR3 DNA reads TGTGCCACCAGCCGCAACACAGGGGTGAATGAGCAGTTCTTC. Translation gives CATSRNTGVNEQFF.

The chain employs TRBV18 and TRBJ1-5; D gene ambiguous. The germline CDR1 and CDR2 sequences are KGHSH and LQKENI. V was clipped by 1 base and J by 0 bases, with 4 bases between them. The CDR3 runs 14 residues. The CDR3 protein is CASSPQDSNQPQHF. The CDR3 coding sequence is TGTGCCAGCTCACCACAGGATAGCAATCAGCCCCAGCATTTT.

The V call is TRBV28, the J call TRBJ2-7; D perhaps matches TRBD1 (6 bases). The CDR3 is 13 residues long. The V gene lost 6 bases and the J gene lost 2 bases, with 11 bases spanning the gap. The germline CDR1 and CDR2 sequences are MDHEN and SYDVKM. CDR3 protein: CASSRGQTYEQYF. CDR3 nucleotide sequence: TGTGCCAGCAGCCGCGGACAGACCTACGAGCAGTACTTC.

The rearrangement joins TRBV27 to TRBJ2-5, with D maybe TRBD2 (6 bases). Per germline, CDR1 MNHEY and CDR2 SMNVEV (reference sequence). V lost 3 bases, J lost 3 bases, and 17 bases lay in between. The CDR3 totals 16 residues. The CDR3 reads CASSFLWGLTKETQYF. CDR3 DNA sequence: TGTGCCAGCAGTTTTTTATGGGGACTTACCAAAGAGACCCAGTACTTC.

The gene calls are TRBV7-2 and TRBJ2-4; 9 bases are a match to TRBD2. V was pared by 1 base and J by 5 bases, with 6 bases of the junction left unmatched. The CDR3 loop spans 16 amino acids. Germline CDR1 and CDR2: SGHTA and FQGNSA. The chain's CDR3 is CASSLGRAGGENIQYF. The CDR3 coding sequence is TGTGCCAGCAGCTTAGGTCGGGCGGGGGGGGAAAACATTCAGTACTTC.

The rearrangement joins TRBV28 to TRBJ2-7; D is ambiguous. The germline CDR1 and CDR2 sequences are MDHEN and SYDVKM. The CDR3 extends over 12 amino acids. Trimming took off 4 bases at V and 6 bases at J, with 10 bases between the two ends. The CDR3: CASSSGVVEQYF. CDR3 in DNA: TGTGCCAGCAGTTCCGGAGTGGTCGAGCAGTACTTC.

The chain has TRBV6-6 and TRBJ2-3; 9 nucleotides align to TRBD1. Germline V CDR1 and CDR2: MNHNY, SVGAGI (reference sequence). The CDR3 has 16 residues. V lost 0 bases to trimming and J lost 3 bases; unmatched junction nucleotides: 4. CDR3 sequence: CASSYSIQGATDTQYF. The DNA of the CDR3 is TGTGCCAGCAGTTACTCGATACAGGGGGCTACAGATACGCAGTATTTT.